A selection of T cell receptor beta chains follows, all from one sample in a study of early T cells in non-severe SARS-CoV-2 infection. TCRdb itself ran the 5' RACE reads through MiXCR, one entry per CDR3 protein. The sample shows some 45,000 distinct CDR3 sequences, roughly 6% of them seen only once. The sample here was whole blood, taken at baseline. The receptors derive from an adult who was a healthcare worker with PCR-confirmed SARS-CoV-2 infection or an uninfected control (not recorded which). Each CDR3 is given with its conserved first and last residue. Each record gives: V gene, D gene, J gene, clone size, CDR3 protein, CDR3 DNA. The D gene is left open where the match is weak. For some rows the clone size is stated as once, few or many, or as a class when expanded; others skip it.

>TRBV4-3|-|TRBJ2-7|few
CASSLAGGTAYEQYF
TGCGCCAGCAGCCTAGCTGGGGGGACGGCCTACGAGCAGTACTTC
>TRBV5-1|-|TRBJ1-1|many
CASRQNTEAFF
TGCGCCAGCAGGCAGAACACTGAAGCTTTCTTT
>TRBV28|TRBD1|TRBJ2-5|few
CASSPRGRQETQYF
TGTGCCAGCAGTCCCAGGGGGCGCCAAGAGACCCAGTACTTC
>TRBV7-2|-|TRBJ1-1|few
CASSFPGSTEAFF
TGTGCCAGCAGCTTTCCAGGAAGTACTGAAGCTTTCTTT
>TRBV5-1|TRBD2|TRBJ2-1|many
CASSSGGAGEQFF
TGCGCCAGCAGTAGCGGGGGGGCCGGAGAGCAGTTCTTC
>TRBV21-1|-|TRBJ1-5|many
CASSKPHQAKTSNQPQHF
TGTGCCAGCAGCAAACCCCACCAGGCAAAGACGAGCAATCAGCCCCAGCATTTT
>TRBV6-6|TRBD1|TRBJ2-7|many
CASSYQGQVYEQYF
TGTGCCAGCAGTTACCAAGGACAGGTCTACGAGCAGTACTTC
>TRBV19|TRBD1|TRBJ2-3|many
CASSYDRGTNTDTQYF
TGTGCCAGTAGCTACGACAGGGGGACGAACACAGATACGCAGTATTTT
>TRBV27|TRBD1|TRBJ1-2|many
CASSTFPTGVYGYTF
TGTGCCAGCAGTACCTTCCCGACAGGGGTCTATGGCTACACCTTC
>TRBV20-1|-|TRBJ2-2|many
CSAVRDWNTGELFF
TGCAGTGCTGTCCGGGACTGGAACACCGGGGAGCTGTTTTTT
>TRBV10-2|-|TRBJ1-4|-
CASSESTPREGWEKLFF
TGCGCCAGCAGTGAGTCGACTCCCCGGGAAGGTTGGGAAAAACTGTTTTTT
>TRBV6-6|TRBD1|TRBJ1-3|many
CASSYAVQGAGNTIYF
TGTGCCAGCAGTTACGCTGTTCAGGGGGCCGGAAACACCATATATTTT
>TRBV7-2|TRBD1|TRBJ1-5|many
CASSPVAGGYQPQHF
TGTGCCAGCAGCCCGGTCGCAGGGGGCTATCAGCCCCAGCATTTT
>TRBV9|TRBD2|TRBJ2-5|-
CASSVGGLLQETQYF
TGTGCCAGCAGCGTAGGGGGACTACTCCAAGAGACCCAGTACTTC
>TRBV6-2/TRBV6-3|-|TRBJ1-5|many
CASVNGGNNQPQHF
TGTGCCAGCGTTAACGGAGGGAACAATCAGCCCCAGCATTTT
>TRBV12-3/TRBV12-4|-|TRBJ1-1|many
CASSLLNTEAFF
TGTGCCAGCAGTTTATTGAACACTGAAGCTTTCTTT
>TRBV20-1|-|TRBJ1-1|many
CSARDPLLNTEAFF
TGCAGTGCTAGGGATCCATTACTGAACACTGAAGCTTTCTTT
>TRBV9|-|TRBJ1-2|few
CASSVGVSNYGYTF
TGTGCCAGCAGCGTAGGAGTGTCTAACTATGGCTACACCTTC
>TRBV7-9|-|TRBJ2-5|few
CASSLIQVQETQYF
TGTGCCAGCAGCTTAATACAGGTCCAAGAGACCCAGTACTTC
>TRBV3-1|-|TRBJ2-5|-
CASSQEGSGIRKTQYF
TGTGCCAGCAGCCAAGAGGGGTCCGGGATTAGGAAGACCCAGTACTTC
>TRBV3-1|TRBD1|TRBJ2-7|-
CASRPTGGNEQYF
TGTGCCAGCAGACCAACAGGGGGCAACGAGCAGTACTTC
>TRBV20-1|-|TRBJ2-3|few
CSARDLWDPSYTDTQYF
TGCAGTGCTAGAGATCTTTGGGACCCTAGTTACACAGATACGCAGTATTTT
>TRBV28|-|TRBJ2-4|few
CASNRGNIQYF
TGTGCCAGCAACCGGGGGAACATTCAGTACTTC
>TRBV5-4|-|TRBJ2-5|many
CASSLPNRDHQETQYF
TGTGCCAGCAGCTTGCCAAACCGGGATCACCAAGAGACCCAGTACTTC
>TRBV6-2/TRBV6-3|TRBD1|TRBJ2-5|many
CASRGTGEETQYF
TGTGCCAGCAGGGGGACAGGGGAAGAGACCCAGTACTTC
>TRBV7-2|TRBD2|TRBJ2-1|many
CASSYGLAYHEQFF
TGTGCCAGCAGCTATGGACTAGCTTATCACGAGCAGTTCTTC
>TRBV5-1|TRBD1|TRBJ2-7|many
CASGQGQGDFEQYF
TGCGCCAGCGGACAGGGACAGGGGGACTTTGAGCAGTACTTC
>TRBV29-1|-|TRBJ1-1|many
CSVEDAQARRTEAFF
TGCAGCGTTGAAGATGCTCAGGCGAGACGCACTGAAGCTTTCTTT
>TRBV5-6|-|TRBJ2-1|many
CASSLDVGSRRYNEQFF
TGTGCCAGCAGCTTAGACGTCGGGTCAAGAAGGTACAATGAGCAGTTCTTC
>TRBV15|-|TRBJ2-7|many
CATSTDRVGYEQYF
TGTGCCACCAGCACGGACCGGGTTGGGTACGAGCAGTACTTC
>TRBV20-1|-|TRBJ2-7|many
CSASHRDHEQYF
TGCAGTGCTAGCCACAGGGACCACGAGCAGTACTTC
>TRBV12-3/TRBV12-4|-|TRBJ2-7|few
CASSSEGGSYEQYF
TGTGCCAGCAGTTCGGAAGGGGGATCCTACGAGCAGTACTTC
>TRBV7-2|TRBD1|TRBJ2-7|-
CASSGGTGRSYEQYF
TGTGCCAGCAGCGGGGGGACAGGGCGATCCTACGAGCAGTACTTC
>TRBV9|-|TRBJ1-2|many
CASSVEDVSYGYTF
TGTGCCAGCAGCGTAGAGGACGTTAGCTATGGCTACACCTTC
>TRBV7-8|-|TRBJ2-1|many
CASSHDRPGDEQFF
TGTGCCAGCAGCCATGACAGGCCGGGGGATGAGCAGTTCTTC